Listed below are T cell receptor beta chains from one sample, sequenced in a study of blood T cell repertoires in COVID-19. Using immunoSEQ multiplex PCR, the repertoire was profiled, and TCRdb retains in-frame clones only, with some absent. The table has 70,000 to 100,000 clones, 88% seen once. Sequences were obtained from peripheral blood. These TCRs come from a woman in her sixties or seventies with acute or convalescent COVID-19. Both conserved end residues are part of each CDR3. The D gene is left open where the match is weak. Size is stated for part of the rows, as once, few or many counts, or as a class when the clone is expanded.

J gene: TRBJ2-7
D gene: -
clone size: once
V gene: TRBV27
CDR3 protein: CASSQGNSYEQYF
CDR3 DNA: TGTGCCAGCAGTCAGGGCAACTCCTACGAGCAGTACTTC

J gene: TRBJ2-5
D gene: -
clone size: -
V gene: TRBV5-6
CDR3 protein: CASSFAGETQYF
CDR3 DNA: TGTGCCAGCAGCTTTGCGGGGGAGACCCAGTACTTC

J gene: TRBJ1-4
D gene: -
clone size: -
V gene: TRBV7-8
CDR3 protein: CASSLVGLPNEKLFF
CDR3 DNA: TGTGCCAGCAGCTTGGTTGGCTTACCTAATGAAAAACTGTTTTTT

J gene: TRBJ2-7
D gene: -
clone size: -
V gene: TRBV7-9
CDR3 protein: CASSLEFETSKSYEQYF
CDR3 DNA: TGTGCCAGCAGCTTAGAGTTTGAGACTAGTAAGTCCTACGAGCAGTACTTC

J gene: TRBJ1-6
D gene: -
clone size: -
V gene: TRBV14
CDR3 protein: CASTGGAHNSPLHF
CDR3 DNA: TGTGCCAGCACCGGGGGGGCGCATAATTCACCCCTCCACTTT

J gene: TRBJ2-7
D gene: TRBD1
clone size: -
V gene: TRBV11-2
CDR3 protein: CASSSTGATTYEQYF
CDR3 DNA: TGTGCCAGCAGCTCCACAGGGGCCACTACCTACGAGCAGTACTTC

J gene: TRBJ2-7
D gene: TRBD2
clone size: -
V gene: TRBV7-2
CDR3 protein: CASSLTSGLAYEQYF
CDR3 DNA: TGTGCCAGCAGCCTCACTAGCGGACTAGCCTACGAGCAGTACTTC

J gene: TRBJ2-7
D gene: TRBD1
clone size: -
V gene: TRBV27
CDR3 protein: CASSKGQTFYEQYF
CDR3 DNA: TGTGCCAGCAGTAAGGGACAGACTTTCTACGAGCAGTACTTC

J gene: TRBJ1-3
D gene: -
clone size: -
V gene: TRBV7-8
CDR3 protein: CASSLVERPTIYF
CDR3 DNA: TGTGCCAGCAGCTTAGTTGAGCGGCCCACCATATATTTT

J gene: TRBJ1-2
D gene: -
clone size: -
V gene: TRBV3-1/TRBV3-2
CDR3 protein: CASSPRGGGAYGYTF
CDR3 DNA: TGTGCCAGCAGCCCAAGGGGCGGCGGGGCGTATGGCTACACCTTC

J gene: TRBJ2-7
D gene: TRBD2
clone size: -
V gene: TRBV6-1
CDR3 protein: CASSDSWRELYEQYF
CDR3 DNA: TGTGCCAGCAGTGATAGTTGGCGGGAGCTATACGAGCAGTACTTC